The 25 T cell receptor beta chains reported below all come from one sample, sequenced in a study of cytotoxic CD8 clonotypes in ibrutinib-treated CLL. The protocol was immunoSEQ multiplex PCR, while the TCRdb copy is restricted to in-frame clones and leaves out a portion. The sample consists of fewer than 150,000 clones, about 85% of them appearing once. Sample: PBMCs, taken after 24 months of ibrutinib treatment. All receptors derive from a human donor with chronic lymphocytic leukemia.

The V gene is TRBV18, the J gene TRBJ1-5; D not certain. V lost 5 bases to trimming and J lost 2 bases, with 7 bases between them. This CDR3 spans 13 amino acids. Germline V gene lookup returns CDR1 KGHSH and CDR2 LQKENI. The DNA of the CDR3 is TGTGCCAGCTCAGTAGCGGGCAATCAGCCCCAGCATTTT. Amino acid sequence: CASSVAGNQPQHF.

Note on this clone: This clone may be a read error of a much larger clone one base away. The chain joins TRBV14 to TRBJ2-7; no clear D gene. The CDR3 is made up of 12 amino acids. Deletions cut 1 base from V and 2 bases from J, with 3 bases between. Germline V CDR1 and CDR2: SGHDN, FVKESK. The CDR3 reads CASSQVTYEQYF. As DNA, the CDR3 is TGTGCCAGCAGCCAAGTCACCTACGAGCAGTACTTC.

This clone came up once. The gene calls are TRBV19 and TRBJ1-2, with TRBD1 identical over 11 bases. CDR3 length: 15 residues. CDR1 and CDR2 from the germline V gene are LNHDA and SQIVND (reference sequence). V was clipped by 3 bases and J by 8 bases; unmatched bases: 8. CDR3 region: CASSILGQGANGYTF. The CDR3 nucleotides read TGTGCCAGTAGTATTCTAGGACAGGGGGCGAACGGCTACACCTTC.

The rearrangement links TRBV4-3 to TRBJ2-5, with D unclear. CDR1 and CDR2 (germline): LGHNA, YSLEER. Deletions cut 1 base from V and 2 bases from J, with 8 bases between. The CDR3 is made up of 14 amino acids. Written as DNA, the CDR3 is TGCGCCAGCAGCCAAGGGACGTCACAAGAGACCCAGTACTTC. Amino acid sequence: CASSQGTSQETQYF.

The chain links TRBV18 to TRBJ2-7; 11 nucleotides line up with TRBD1. The CDR3 is 15 residues long. V was clipped by 6 bases and J by 6 bases; unmatched bases: 10. Germline V gene sequence: CDR1 KGHSH, CDR2 LQKENI. The CDR3 region is CASSPTGTGGFEQYF. For the CDR3, the DNA is TGTGCCAGCTCCCCGACTGGGACAGGGGGATTCGAGCAGTACTTC.

V and J are TRBV2 and TRBJ2-7; D is possibly TRBD2 (5 bases). This CDR3 has 12 residues. Trimming cost V 6 bases and J 6 bases, with 12 bases left between them. From germline, CDR1 is SNHLY and CDR2 FYNNEI. CDR3 in DNA: TGTGCCAGCAGGAAGGACTCCCGCGAGCAGTACTTC. Protein product: CASRKDSREQYF.

The V and J genes are TRBV7-9 and TRBJ1-3, with D unresolved. V lost 1 base, J lost 1 base, and 2 bases lay in between. The germline V gene has CDR1 SEHNR and CDR2 FQNEAQ (reference sequence). The CDR3 totals 13 residues. The CDR3 sequence is CASSLESGNTIYF. CDR3 nucleotide sequence: TGTGCCAGCAGCTTAGAATCTGGAAACACCATATATTTT.

The chain combines TRBV5-1 with TRBJ2-7; possibly TRBD2 for D (5 bases). Germline V lookup: CDR1 SGHRS, CDR2 YFSETQ. V lost 0 bases, J lost 5 bases, and 12 bases lay in between. The CDR3 is 14 amino acids. Here the CDR3 reads CASSLAGSPHEQYF. The CDR3, as DNA: TGCGCCAGCAGCTTGGCGGGATCCCCCCACGAGCAGTACTTC.

The genes are TRBV4-2 and TRBJ2-7; TRBD2 agrees at 8 bases. The germline CDR1 and CDR2 sequences are LGHNA and YNFKEQ. V lost 0 bases and J lost 9; bases outside the gene matches: 10. The CDR3 runs to 15 residues. CDR3 amino acids: CASSQERGAHGGQYF. DNA of the CDR3: TGTGCCAGCAGCCAAGAGCGGGGGGCGCATGGGGGGCAGTACTTC.

The table lists this clone with a count of one. V usage is TRBV14 and J usage is TRBJ2-5; D is unresolved. The V gene's germline CDR1 is SGHDN and CDR2 FVKESK. There are 11 residues in the CDR3. Trimming removed 4 bases from V and 5 bases from J, with 5 bases in between. CDR3 protein: CASSREETQYF. The CDR3 DNA reads TGTGCCAGCAGCCGCGAGGAGACCCAGTACTTC.

The chain is built from TRBV7-3 and TRBJ2-2; 7 positions match TRBD2. V trimming: 4 bases; J trimming: 4 bases; junction bases outside the gene matches: 6. Germline-derived CDR1 and CDR2 are SGHTA and FQGTGA. CDR3 size: 15 residues. The CDR3 nucleotides read TGTGCCAGCAGCTCAGGCGGGGGACTCACCGGGGAGCTGTTTTTT. Protein product: CASSSGGGLTGELFF.

A few counts support this clone. V is TRBV5-6 and J is TRBJ1-5, with a weak D call TRBD1 (5 bases). The length of the CDR3 is 13 residues. Trimming shortened V by 2 bases and J by 6 bases, and 9 bases separated the two germline ends. The germline gives CDR1 SGHDT, CDR2 YYEEEE. CDR3 nucleotides: TGTGCCAGCAGCTTCAGAGGGGCTCAGCCCCAGCATTTT. As protein: CASSFRGAQPQHF.

The rearrangement uses TRBV29-1 and TRBJ2-7, with 9 positions matching TRBD1. Trimming removed 5 bases from V and 4 bases from J; junction bases left unmatched: 9. The CDR3 sequence is 14 residues long. The germline V gene has CDR1 SQVTM and CDR2 ANQGSEA. The DNA of the CDR3 is TGCAGCGTTCAAGGAGGGACAGGGCGATACGAGCAGTACTTC. It codes for CSVQGGTGRYEQYF.

The rearrangement uses TRBV7-9 and TRBJ2-4; 7 bases are shared with TRBD2. Germline V CDR1 and CDR2: SEHNR, FQNEAQ (reference sequence). This CDR3 is 16 amino acids long. J gave up 1 base and V 1 base, and 4 bases lay outside the gene matches. CDR3 in DNA: TGTGCCAGCAGCTTAGGGGAGGGTAAGGCCAAAAACATTCAGTACTTC. Translated, it gives CASSLGEGKAKNIQYF.

V gene TRBV18 combines with J gene TRBJ2-5, with D unclear. CDR1 and CDR2 from the germline V gene are KGHSH and LQKENI. V was pared by 1 base and J by 1 base, with 7 bases between. The CDR3 sequence is 14 residues long. The CDR3 loop is CASSPRAVQETQYF. The CDR3 DNA is TGTGCCAGCTCACCACGGGCGGTCCAAGAGACCCAGTACTTC. Using reference TRBV18 and TRBJ2-5 for the parts outside the CDR3, the full variable domain is NAGVMQNPRHLVRRRGQEARLRCSPMKGHSHVYWYRQLPEEGLKFMVYLQKENIIDESGMPKERFSAEFPKEGPSILRIQQVVRGDSAAYFCASSPRAVQETQYFGPGTRLLVL.

J is TRBJ2-5 and V is TRBV11-2, with D uncertain. The CDR3 consists of 14 residues. Germline loops: CDR1 SGHAT, CDR2 FQNNGV. V lost 5 bases, J lost 4 bases, and 14 bases lay in between. The CDR3 coding sequence is TGTGCCAGCAGCCCTCGGAGAATTGGAGAGACCCAGTACTTC. It codes for CASSPRRIGETQYF. Drawing the rest from reference TRBV11-2 and TRBJ2-5, the complete variable domain is EAGVAQSPRYKIIEKRQSVAFWCNPISGHATLYWYQQILGQGPKLLIQFQNNGVVDDSQLPKDRFSAERLKGVDSTLKIQPAKLEDSAVYLCASSPRRIGETQYFGPGTRLLVL.

The chain carries TRBV27 and TRBJ2-7; D gene unclear. V was clipped by 7 bases and J by 4 bases, with 17 bases between them. The length of the CDR3 is 14 residues. CDR1 and CDR2 (germline): MNHEY, SMNVEV (reference sequence). In DNA form, the CDR3 reads TGTGCCAGCACTAGGTCGGCCCAACCGTACGAGCAGTACTTC. It is translated as CASTRSAQPYEQYF.

The rearrangement links TRBV19 to TRBJ2-1; D ambiguous. Germline V CDR1 and CDR2: LNHDA, SQIVND (reference sequence). CDR3 length equals 15 residues. The germline V and J ends were trimmed by 2 bases and 2 bases, with 10 bases remaining between them. CDR3 loop: CASSIQPSAYNEQFF. For the CDR3, the DNA is TGTGCCAGTAGTATACAGCCCTCCGCCTACAATGAGCAGTTCTTC.

This clone was observed a handful of times. The gene calls are TRBV30 and TRBJ1-1; TRBD1 matches at 10 bases. Germline V gene sequence: CDR1 GTSNPN, CDR2 SVGIG (reference sequence). This CDR3 region has 14 residues. V lost 1 base to trimming and J lost 2 bases; unmatched junction nucleotides: 1. DNA of the CDR3: TGTGCCTGGAGTGGGGACAGGGGCAACACTGAAGCTTTCTTT. Translated: CAWSGDRGNTEAFF.

This chain uses TRBV5-6 with TRBJ2-1; maybe TRBD1 (6 bases). The V gene lost 4 bases and the J gene lost 9 bases, with 23 bases spanning the gap. This CDR3 is built from 16 residues. Germline V CDR1 and CDR2: SGHDT, YYEEEE. CDR3 bases: TGTGCCAGCAGCGCTGATACAGGGATCCCCATGGGTGAGCAGTTCTTC. Protein product: CASSADTGIPMGEQFF.

The chain recombines TRBV19 with TRBJ1-5; 7 nucleotides match TRBD1. CDR1 and CDR2 (germline): LNHDA, SQIVND (reference sequence). V was pared by 1 base and J by 2 bases, with 8 bases of the junction left unmatched. The CDR3 is 17 residues long. This CDR3 is CASSIGGTAFRNQPQHF. CDR3 coding DNA: TGTGCCAGTAGTATAGGAGGGACAGCCTTTCGCAATCAGCCCCAGCATTTT.

There are a few counts of this clone. The chain is built from TRBV6-1 and TRBJ1-2; D is ambiguous. Trimming took 3 bases from V and 4 from J, leaving 18 bases between them. The CDR3 spans 16 residues. Per the germline V gene, CDR1 is MNHNS and CDR2 is SASEGT. The CDR3 here is CASSDVRQALGYGYTF. The CDR3, as DNA: TGTGCCAGCAGTGATGTTCGGCAGGCCCTGGGCTATGGCTACACCTTC.

This clone was seen only a few times. The chain links TRBV6-6 to TRBJ1-5, with D possibly matching TRBD1 (5 bases). The CDR3 is made up of 14 amino acids. From germline, CDR1 is MNHNY and CDR2 SVGAGI (reference sequence). V lost 5 bases to trimming and J lost 4 bases, with 12 bases between them. The CDR3 DNA is TGTGCCAGCAGTCCTACAGGTTCAAATCAGCCCCAGCATTTT. It yields the protein CASSPTGSNQPQHF.

This clone was seen once. This chain joins TRBV4-2 and TRBJ1-2; D unclear. The CDR3 consists of 11 residues. Trimming took 1 base from V and 7 from J, leaving 4 bases between them. Per the germline V gene, CDR1 is LGHNA and CDR2 is YNFKEQ. CDR3 DNA sequence: TGTGCCAGCAGCCAAGCGGGTGGCTACACCTTC. This sequence encodes CASSQAGGYTF.

In this sample, this clone turned up a few times. This rearrangement joins TRBV19 to TRBJ2-5; 8 bases map to TRBD1. There are 15 residues in the CDR3. V was pared by 6 bases and J by 4 bases, with 10 bases of the junction left unmatched. In germline, CDR1 is LNHDA, CDR2 SQIVND (reference sequence). The CDR3 is CASSFGQGLGETQYF. As DNA, the CDR3 is TGTGCCAGTAGCTTCGGACAGGGTCTCGGAGAGACCCAGTACTTC. Filled out from reference TRBV19 and TRBJ2-5, the complete variable domain reads DGGITQSPKYLFRKEGQNVTLSCEQNLNHDAMYWYRQDPGQGLRLIYYSQIVNDFQKGDIAEGYSVSREKKESFPLTVTSAQKNPTAFYLCASSFGQGLGETQYFGPGTRLLVL.